A single sample gave rise to the 14 T cell receptor beta chains below, sequenced in a study of cytomegalovirus exposure and HLA in healthy donors. PCR involved 60 Vbeta and 13 Jbeta primers. Sequencing was performed with immunoSEQ multiplex PCR; in TCRdb, only in-frame clones are kept and a portion is missing. The sample lists about 220,000 clones; over 80% were seen once. Sequenced input: PBMCs. The receptors stem from a woman between 40 and 50 years old in good health and CMV-seropositive.

In this sample, this clone turned up a few times. The chain carries TRBV2 and TRBJ1-2; D is unresolved. Trimming took 4 bases from V and 4 from J, leaving 13 bases between them. In germline, CDR1 is SNHLY, CDR2 FYNNEI. The CDR3 runs 14 residues. DNA of the CDR3: TGTGCCAGCAGTGGGGATGGACTGCGCTATGGCTACACCTTC. Protein product: CASSGDGLRYGYTF.

V gene TRBV7-9 combines with J gene TRBJ2-7, with 9 bases matching TRBD2. V gave up 6 bases and J gave up 2 bases; unmatched junction bases: 11. Germline lookup yields CDR1 SEHNR and CDR2 FQNEAQ (reference sequence). The CDR3 is 16 residues long. In DNA, the CDR3 is TGTGCCAGCAGTAGGGGAGGTAGCGGGAGCCCCTACGAGCAGTACTTC. Translating it yields CASSRGGSGSPYEQYF. Based on the CDR3 plus reference TRBV7-9 and TRBJ2-7, the full variable domain is DTGVSQNPRHKITKRGQNVTFRCDPISEHNRLYWYRQTLGQGPEFLTYFQNEAQLEKSRLLSDRFSAERPKGSFSTLEIQRTEQGDSAMYLCASSRGGSGSPYEQYFGPGTRLTVT.

The V call is TRBV6-6, the J call TRBJ2-3; TRBD2 matches at 12 bases. This CDR3 region has 16 residues. The V gene's germline CDR1 is MNHNY and CDR2 SVGAGI (reference sequence). The trim removed 5 bases at V and 4 bases at J, leaving 7 bases unmatched. CDR3 protein: CASSTTSGRDADTQYF. The DNA for the CDR3 is TGTGCCAGCAGTACGACTAGCGGGAGAGACGCAGATACGCAGTATTTT.

The gene calls are TRBV5-1 and TRBJ1-6; D perhaps matches TRBD1 (6 bases). This CDR3 region has 14 residues. Between the trimmed V and J ends, which lost 2 bases and 8 bases, there was a span of 11 bases. CDR1 and CDR2 (germline): SGHRS, YFSETQ. DNA for the CDR3: TGCGCCAGCAGCTTCTTGGACAGAGATTCACCCCTCCACTTT. Amino acid sequence: CASSFLDRDSPLHF.

About this clone itself: The junction does not match germline at one end; this may be a read error. V usage is TRBV2 and J usage is TRBJ2-7, with 9 bases matching TRBD1. This CDR3 comprises 10 residues. The germline V gene has CDR1 SNHLY and CDR2 FYNNEI. The CDR3, as DNA: TGTGCCAGCAGTGGGGGGACAGGGTTCTTC. It is translated as CASSGGTGFF.

The chain recombines TRBV7-9 with TRBJ1-2, with 7 positions matching TRBD1. Germline values: CDR1 SEHNR, CDR2 FQNEAQ (reference sequence). CDR3 size: 16 residues. V lost 2 bases and J lost 2; bases outside the gene matches: 8. The CDR3 bases are TGTGCCAGCAGCTTACTAGCAGGGGGTTCGAACTATGGCTACACCTTC. It encodes CASSLLAGGSNYGYTF.

This clone occurred once. This chain joins TRBV19 and TRBJ2-1, with TRBD2 matching over 7 bases. This CDR3 has 14 amino acids. The junction had 6 bases not matched to a gene; V was cut back by 3 bases and J by 7 bases. Germline CDR1 reads LNHDA; CDR2 reads SQIVND (reference sequence). CDR3 amino acids: CASSIWEGQNEQFF. CDR3 DNA sequence: TGTGCCAGTAGTATTTGGGAGGGCCAAAATGAGCAGTTCTTC.

V usage is TRBV5-4 and J usage is TRBJ2-7; D may be TRBD1 (5 bases). Trimming shortened V by 1 base and J by 2 bases, and 10 bases separated the two germline ends. Per germline, CDR1 SGHNT and CDR2 YYREEE (reference sequence). This CDR3 has 14 amino acids. The CDR3 DNA reads as TGTGCCAGCAGCTTGTTGTCAGGGCCCTACGAGCAGTACTTC. Amino acids: CASSLLSGPYEQYF.

This clone was counted a few times. This chain uses TRBV5-1 with TRBJ1-2; tentatively, D is TRBD1 (6 bases). The CDR3 runs 14 residues. CDR1 and CDR2 (germline): SGHRS, YFSETQ. Trimming left V 0 bases short and J 5 bases short, with 11 bases between. The chain's CDR3 is CASSLDGGAYGYTF. As DNA, the CDR3 is TGCGCCAGCAGCTTGGATGGGGGGGCTTATGGCTACACCTTC.

The chain employs TRBV6-1 and TRBJ2-6, with 8 bases matching TRBD1. Trimming at V came to 7 bases and at J to 4 bases, leaving 6 bases not matched to a gene. Germline CDR1 MNHNS, CDR2 SASEGT. The CDR3 is 15 amino acids. CDR3 in amino acids: CASTTTGAGANVLTF. The CDR3 DNA sequence: TGTGCCAGCACCACGACAGGGGCCGGGGCCAACGTCCTGACTTTC.

The rearrangement uses TRBV15 and TRBJ2-7, with D maybe TRBD1 (6 bases). Trimming took 1 base from V and 6 from J, leaving 10 bases between them. This CDR3 is 13 amino acids long. Per the germline V gene, CDR1 is LNHNV and CDR2 is YYDKDF (reference sequence). In DNA form, the CDR3 reads TGTGCCACCAGCAGAGTGCAGGGGTTCGAGCAGTACTTC. Encoded protein: CATSRVQGFEQYF.

J is TRBJ2-7 and V is TRBV9; TRBD2 agrees at 8 bases. The length of the CDR3 is 15 residues. Germline CDR1 SGDLS, CDR2 YYNGEE. Trimming at V came to 4 bases and at J to 4 bases, leaving 10 bases not matched to a gene. The CDR3 coding sequence is TGTGCCAGCAGCCCCCCGGGGGGGGGAGCGTACGAGCAGTACTTC. As protein: CASSPPGGGAYEQYF.

The rearrangement links TRBV10-3 to TRBJ1-2, with no clear D. The CDR3 length is 15 residues. V dropped 3 bases and J dropped 4 bases, with 15 bases sitting between them. Germline CDR1 reads ENHRY; CDR2 reads SYGVKD. The CDR3 DNA is TGTGCCATCAGTGACGTTGGTACGAGGAGCTATGGCTACACCTTC. This encodes CAISDVGTRSYGYTF.

This clone was seen only once. The rearrangement links TRBV5-1 to TRBJ1-5; maybe TRBD1 (6 bases). V was trimmed by 4 bases and J by 4 bases, leaving 15 bases between them. Per the germline V gene, CDR1 is SGHRS and CDR2 is YFSETQ. The CDR3 consists of 15 residues. This CDR3 reads CASSPGGGYNQPQHF. The CDR3 DNA sequence: TGCGCCAGCAGCCCCGGGGGGGGCTATAATCAGCCCCAGCATTTT.